This T cell receptor (beta chain) originates from a study of blood T cells in healthy people across ages. Trimming removed 8 bases at V and 1 base at J, with 14 bases between. CDR3 length: 14 amino acids. Looked up from germline, CDR1 is SNHLY and CDR2 is FYNNEI. The table lists this clonotype with a few counts. The use of a sample-barcoded 5' primer and a J-beta primer mix characterized a second PCR of about 7 to 12 cycles. Each CDR3 protein gets one entry after TCRdb re-called the 5' RACE reads with MiXCR. The sample lists hundreds of thousands of distinct CDR3 sequences; 20% to 30% were seen once. Another study also made use of these data, one on T cells of mothers and their children.

Sequencing used blood. The chain recombines TRBV2 with TRBJ1-1, with a tentative D call TRBD1 (5 bases). The clonotype comes from a boy between 10 and 17 years old in good health. CDR3 in DNA: TGTGCCAGCCGATCTGACAGAGCGAACACTGAAGCTTTCTTT. Translating it yields CASRSDRANTEAFF.